This T cell receptor beta chain was recovered during a study of T cell responses to AZD1222 COVID-19 vaccine. The overall study: Some second doses came at about 4 weeks and others at about 12 weeks; these were pooled. Study-wide results and limits: The span of vaccine-associated CD4 TCRs extended across spike, with dominance at 160-218 and 743-854. Only five to seven AZD1222 recipients tested seropositive at baseline. Compared with day 0, the breadth and depth of the Spike-specific TCR repertoire rose significantly after two doses of AZD1222.

Details on this clone: No antigen is known for it.

The germline CDR1 and CDR2 sequences are MDHEN and SYDVKM. V lost 3 bases and J lost 2, with 17 bases in between. The CDR3 runs 16 residues. Profiling relied on immunoSEQ multiplex PCR, and the TCRdb table lists in-frame clones only, not all of them. Counted here are 95,000 to 150,000 clones, 65% to 90% occurring once; the ten biggest clones make up roughly 7.7%. The genes are TRBV28 and TRBJ2-7; the D gene is possibly TRBD2 (6 bases). Sequences were derived from peripheral blood, sampled on day 0 of AZD1222 vaccination. The TCR comes from an adult in good health. The CDR3 loop reads CASSFVLGTDTYEQYF. The CDR3, as DNA: TGTGCCAGCAGTTTCGTTTTGGGGACTGACACCTACGAGCAGTACTTC.